The entry below describes one T cell receptor (beta chain). Authors' methods: How many nucleated cells were present was estimated from reference gene primer amplification. Measured with immunoSEQ multiplex PCR; TCRdb has only the in-frame clones, and not every one. For V, J and clone size, that table is used; D and trimming come from the DNA. The data hold some 240,000 clones, with 80% to 90% observed a single time. The CDR3 covers 18 residues. From germline, CDR1 is SGHNT and CDR2 YYREEE (reference sequence). Trimming at V came to 2 bases and at J to 5 bases, leaving 10 bases not matched to a gene. During active infection, Seattle patients enrolled and were then monitored through disease. These data are taken from a study of blood T cell repertoires in COVID-19. Study as a whole: The United States, Italy and Spain provided the acute and convalescent COVID-19 samples. From T cells, B-cell-depleted T cells, or PBMCs came the material, which was cDNA or gDNA.

The chain employs TRBV5-4 and TRBJ2-3, with TRBD2 identical over 14 bases. Source material: peripheral blood. This TCR came from a woman between 65 and 79 years old with COVID-19, enrolled during active disease. Here the CDR3 DNA reads TGTGCCAGCAGCTTCCCGGGGACTAGCGGGAGCTCTATAGATACGCAGTATTTT. As protein: CASSFPGTSGSSIDTQYF.